This T cell receptor beta chain is from a study of blood T cell repertoires in COVID-19. Whole-study context: The United States, Italy and Spain provided the acute and convalescent COVID-19 samples. The cDNA or gDNA used as material had been derived from T cells, B-cell-depleted T cells, or PBMCs.

CDR3 length: 13 residues. Trimming took 4 bases from V and 10 from J, leaving 17 bases between them. Germline CDR1 reads SGDLS; CDR2 reads YYNGEE. Sequencing was performed with immunoSEQ multiplex PCR; in TCRdb, only in-frame clones are kept and a portion is missing. Of about 230,000 clones in the sample, about 85% are singletons; the top ten hold 10% to 12%. Participants had their cohort set by participant-reported clinical history. Symptom resolution, clearance, or two negative PCRs marked donors in Cohort 3 as recovered. This receptor was identified in a man aged 25-45 years who had recovered from COVID-19. Sample: PBMCs or T cells enriched from blood (not recorded which). V is TRBV9 and J is TRBJ1-2, with D unclear. The DNA of the CDR3 is TGTGCCAGCAGCCCCGTCCGGGGAGGCTTCTACACCTTC. This sequence encodes CASSPVRGGFYTF.